This T cell receptor (beta chain) was identified in a study of cytomegalovirus exposure and HLA in healthy donors. Study results and limitations: Some highly shared sequence variants likely arose as a pipeline artifact.

Turning to this clone: Its antigen is undetermined.

With 60 Vbeta and 13 Jbeta primers, the PCR was carried out. The protocol was immunoSEQ multiplex PCR, while the TCRdb copy is restricted to in-frame clones and leaves out a portion. The sample yields tens of thousands of clones, of which the top ten take up under 20%. The sample comprised PBMCs. The receptor comes from a male donor in good health and CMV-seropositive.

The CDR3, as DNA: TGTGCCAGCAGCTTAGCGCTAAATCAGCCCCAGCATTTT. Translation gives CASSLALNQPQHF. The chain joins TRBV7-6 to TRBJ1-5, with D hard to call. CDR1 is SGHVS and CDR2 is FNYEAQ in the germline V gene. The CDR3 contains 13 residues. V lost 0 bases and J lost 4, with 4 bases in between.